The 28 T cell receptor beta chains presented below share a single source sample, sequenced in a study of blood T cell repertoires in COVID-19. The data were produced by immunoSEQ multiplex PCR, yet TCRdb's version contains in-frame clones alone and is incomplete. This table holds some 50,000 clones, 65% to 90% found once. The sample consisted of peripheral blood. These TCRs come from a human donor in a cohort sampled during active COVID-19.

V usage is TRBV30 and J usage is TRBJ1-1; 12 bases agree with TRBD1. The germline gives CDR1 GTSNPN, CDR2 SVGIG (reference sequence). The length of the CDR3 is 14 residues. CDR3 loop: CARGTGGAWTEAFF. The DNA of the CDR3 is TGTGCTCGGGGGACAGGGGGCGCATGGACTGAAGCTTTCTTT. Supplemented by reference TRBV30 and TRBJ1-1, the full variable domain reads SQTIHQWPATLVQPVGSPLSLECTVEGTSNPNLYWYRQAAGRGLQLLFYSVGIGQISSEVPQNLSASRPQDRQFILSSKKLLLSDSGFYLCARGTGGAWTEAFFGQGTRLTVV.

V and J are TRBV28 and TRBJ2-3; TRBD2 agrees at 10 bases. Trimming removed 5 bases from V and 2 bases from J; junction bases left unmatched: 7. Germline CDR1 reads MDHEN; CDR2 reads SYDVKM. The CDR3 spans 16 residues. In DNA form, the CDR3 reads TGTGCCAGCAGTCCTCGGACTAGCGGCTACACAGATACGCAGTATTTT. It is translated as CASSPRTSGYTDTQYF.

This clone was counted between two and nine times. This rearrangement joins TRBV6-5 to TRBJ2-3, with D perhaps matching TRBD2 (5 bases). The V gene's germline CDR1 is MNHEY and CDR2 SVGAGI. Trimming shortened V by 7 bases and J by 2 bases, and 10 bases separated the two germline ends. CDR3 size: 13 residues. CDR3 residues: CASKRRITDTQYF. The CDR3 bases are TGTGCCAGCAAAAGGAGGATCACAGATACGCAGTATTTT.

The CDR3 sequence is CASTWWANEQFF. CDR3 nucleotides: TGTGCCAGCACCTGGTGGGCTAATGAGCAGTTCTTC. This chain uses TRBV6-5 with TRBJ2-1; D is uncertain. Deletions cut 7 bases from V and 7 bases from J, with 11 bases between. Germline V gene data show CDR1 as MNHEY and CDR2 as SVGAGI. The CDR3 extends over 12 amino acids.

The rearrangement links TRBV6-6 to TRBJ1-2; no clear D. Germline CDR1 is MNHNY and CDR2 is SVGAGI (reference sequence). The CDR3 spans 13 residues. Trimming removed 3 bases from V and 8 bases from J, with 13 bases in between. CDR3 amino acids: CASSYYPYVGYTF. DNA of the CDR3: TGTGCCAGCAGTTATTACCCCTACGTCGGCTACACCTTC.

This clone was detected a few times. This chain joins TRBV9 and TRBJ1-6, with TRBD1 matching over 10 bases. V trimming: 4 bases; J trimming: 7 bases; junction bases outside the gene matches: 8. The CDR3 is 16 amino acids. Germline V lookup: CDR1 SGDLS, CDR2 YYNGEE. Here the CDR3 reads CASSPGTGVPNSPLHF. DNA for the CDR3: TGTGCCAGCAGCCCAGGGACAGGGGTTCCCAATTCACCCCTCCACTTT.

This sequence joins TRBV4-3 and TRBJ2-6, with TRBD2 matching over 7 bases. Trimming cost V 0 bases and J 4 bases; bases outside gene matches: 9. The germline V gene has CDR1 LGHNA and CDR2 YSLEER. The CDR3 loop spans 18 amino acids. Here the CDR3 reads CASSQDVIAGSGANVLTF. Here the CDR3 DNA reads TGCGCCAGCAGCCAAGATGTGATAGCGGGTTCCGGGGCCAACGTCCTGACTTTC.

The V call is TRBV7-2, the J call TRBJ2-1, with TRBD2 identical over 9 bases. In germline, CDR1 is SGHTA, CDR2 FQGNSA. With 5 bases clipped from V and 12 bases from J, the junction kept 11 bases outside the gene matches. The CDR3 sequence is 14 residues long. CDR3 bases: TGTGCCAGCAGCCCCCCGGCGGGAGGGGGCGGGCAGTTCTTC. Translating it yields CASSPPAGGGGQFF.

V usage is TRBV10-3 and J usage is TRBJ2-3, with 7 nucleotides matching TRBD2. Germline V gene sequence: CDR1 ENHRY, CDR2 SYGVKD. V shed 4 bases, J shed 3 bases, and the junction held 7 bases outside the gene matches. CDR3 length: 15 amino acids. CDR3 amino acids: CAISGGPGRTDTQYF. CDR3 in DNA: TGTGCCATCAGTGGAGGGCCCGGGAGGACAGATACGCAGTATTTT.

The rearrangement uses TRBV5-6 and TRBJ1-4, with TRBD1 identical over 7 bases. V gave up 3 bases and J gave up 7 bases; unmatched junction bases: 9. In germline, CDR1 is SGHDT, CDR2 YYEEEE. This CDR3 contains 15 residues. CDR3 sequence reads: CASSYQRGRPEKLFF. CDR3 DNA: TGTGCCAGCAGCTACCAGAGGGGGCGGCCTGAAAAACTGTTTTTT.

V and J are TRBV19 and TRBJ2-7; 8 nucleotides line up with TRBD2. The CDR3 sequence is 14 residues long. V shed 7 bases, J shed 3 bases, and the junction held 8 bases outside the gene matches. Per the germline V gene, CDR1 is LNHDA and CDR2 is SQIVND (reference sequence). The CDR3 sequence: CASTLTSGVYEQYF. CDR3 in DNA: TGTGCCAGTACCTTAACTAGCGGAGTCTACGAGCAGTACTTC. Using reference TRBV19 and TRBJ2-7 for the parts outside the CDR3, the full variable domain is DGGITQSPKYLFRKEGQNVTLSCEQNLNHDAMYWYRQDPGQGLRLIYYSQIVNDFQKGDIAEGYSVSREKKESFPLTVTSAQKNPTAFYLCASTLTSGVYEQYFGPGTRLTVT.

This clone was detected only a few times. The CDR3 is CASSLDRGRSEAFF. In DNA, the CDR3 is TGCGCCAGCAGCTTGGACAGGGGGCGGAGTGAAGCTTTCTTT. The chain has TRBV5-1 and TRBJ1-1, with 9 bases that match TRBD1. J gave up 7 bases and V 0 bases, and 4 bases lay outside the gene matches. CDR3 length: 14 amino acids. CDR1 and CDR2 from the germline V gene are SGHRS and YFSETQ.

This chain uses TRBV12-3 or TRBV12-4 with TRBJ1-2; D uncertain. V was cut by 5 bases and J by 1 base, with 8 bases left in between. This CDR3 has 13 residues. For the CDR3, the DNA is TGTGCCAGCAGTGACAACCGTAACTATGGCTACACCTTC. Translating it yields CASSDNRNYGYTF.

The chain links TRBV6-5 to TRBJ2-7; 9 bases are shared with TRBD2. Germline V lookup: CDR1 MNHEY, CDR2 SVGAGI. The CDR3 spans 15 residues. V lost 5 bases, J lost 3 bases, and 8 bases stayed unmatched. The CDR3 DNA reads as TGTGCCAGCAGTCCGGCGGGACTAGCAGTCTACGAGCAGTACTTC. Translated, it gives CASSPAGLAVYEQYF.

The chain combines TRBV15 with TRBJ1-1, with D possibly being TRBD1 (5 bases). Germline V lookup: CDR1 LNHNV, CDR2 YYDKDF (reference sequence). This CDR3 comprises 14 residues. The V end lost 5 bases, the J end lost 5 bases, and 15 bases lay between the germline ends. The CDR3 loop is CATSPGRGRTEAFF. As DNA, the CDR3 is TGTGCCACCAGCCCTGGTAGGGGTCGGACTGAAGCTTTCTTT.

The rearrangement links TRBV30 to TRBJ2-5; 8 nucleotides line up with TRBD1. In germline, CDR1 is GTSNPN, CDR2 SVGIG (reference sequence). This CDR3 contains 15 residues. V trimming: 4 bases; J trimming: 2 bases; junction bases outside the gene matches: 9. This CDR3 reads CAWTLPGGVQETQYF. As DNA, the CDR3 is TGTGCCTGGACCCTCCCAGGGGGCGTTCAAGAGACCCAGTACTTC.

The chain has TRBV3-1 (or the pseudogene TRBV3-2) and TRBJ2-7; perhaps TRBD2 as D (5 bases). Trimming cost V 8 bases and J 0 bases, with 5 bases left between them. The CDR3 consists of 11 residues. Germline loops: CDR1 LGHDT, CDR2 YNNKEL (reference sequence). In DNA form, the CDR3 reads TGTGCCAGCGGGAGCTCCTACGAGCAGTACTTC. Translated, it gives CASGSSYEQYF.

This chain links TRBV19 with TRBJ2-6; no definite D call. The CDR3 contains 13 residues. Trimming removed 8 bases from V and 3 bases from J, with 8 bases in between. The germline V gene has CDR1 LNHDA and CDR2 SQIVND (reference sequence). This CDR3 reads CASAISGANVLTF. CDR3 nucleotides: TGTGCCAGTGCAATTAGTGGGGCCAACGTCCTGACTTTC.

J is TRBJ2-7 and V is TRBV5-6; a weak D match, TRBD2 (6 bases). The CDR3 totals 15 residues. Trimming stripped 3 bases from V and 2 bases from J, with 15 bases between. CDR1 is SGHDT and CDR2 is YYEEEE in the germline V gene. CDR3 residues: CASSSLGGRPYEQYF. The CDR3 bases are TGTGCCAGCAGCTCCCTAGGAGGGAGGCCCTACGAGCAGTACTTC.

The V call is TRBV7-2, the J call TRBJ2-3; D gene uncertain. Trimming took off 8 bases at V and 0 bases at J, with 12 bases between the two ends. Germline loops: CDR1 SGHTA, CDR2 FQGNSA. The CDR3 extends over 14 amino acids. The CDR3 DNA is TGTGCCAGCGCCTCCCTGGGCAGCACAGATACGCAGTATTTT. Residues: CASASLGSTDTQYF. Combining the CDR3 with reference TRBV7-2 and TRBJ2-3 gives the whole variable domain GAGVSQSPSNKVTEKGKDVELRCDPISGHTALYWYRQSLGQGLEFLIYFQGNSAPDKSGLPSDRFSAERTGGSVSTLTIQRTQQEDSAVYLCASASLGSTDTQYFGPGTRLTVL.

This clone appeared a few times. The chain couples TRBV15 to TRBJ1-4; D is unclear. This CDR3 has 14 residues. Between the trimmed V and J ends, which lost 8 bases and 3 bases, there was a span of 13 bases. CDR1 is LNHNV, CDR2 YYDKDF, per germline (reference sequence). The CDR3 here is CATADARANEKLFF. For the CDR3, the DNA is TGTGCCACCGCCGATGCCCGGGCTAATGAAAAACTGTTTTTT.

The chain couples TRBV19 to TRBJ2-1; 7 nucleotides align to TRBD2. Trimming took 5 bases from V and 4 from J; bases not matched to a gene: 20. This CDR3 spans 19 amino acids. The germline V gene encodes CDR1 LNHDA and CDR2 SQIVND (reference sequence). CDR3 amino acids: CASSPHGTLTSRRYNEQFF. CDR3 nucleotide sequence: TGTGCCAGTAGTCCCCACGGAACCTTGACTAGCAGAAGATACAATGAGCAGTTCTTC.

This chain connects TRBV29-1 to TRBJ1-5; D is undetermined. Trimming removed 1 base from V and 5 bases from J, with 9 bases in between. The CDR3 has 13 amino acids. Looked up from germline, CDR1 is SQVTM and CDR2 is ANQGSEA. The CDR3 sequence: CSVEVSEDQPQHF. The CDR3, as DNA: TGCAGCGTTGAAGTTTCGGAGGATCAGCCCCAGCATTTT.

This chain links TRBV6-5 with TRBJ1-1, with 10 positions matching TRBD1. The CDR3 has 11 residues. V shed 10 bases, J shed 8 bases, and the junction held 4 bases outside the gene matches. The V gene's germline CDR1 is MNHEY and CDR2 SVGAGI. The CDR3 region is CATGQGSEAFF. In DNA form, the CDR3 reads TGTGCCACGGGACAGGGGTCCGAAGCTTTCTTT.

V gene TRBV19 combines with J gene TRBJ1-1; D ambiguous. Trimming stripped 1 base from V and 10 bases from J, with 13 bases between. Looked up from germline, CDR1 is LNHDA and CDR2 is SQIVND (reference sequence). CDR3 length: 13 amino acids. CDR3 in DNA: TGTGCCAGTAGTATAGCCGGAGGAGATGGAGCTTTCTTT. It is translated as CASSIAGGDGAFF.

This clone showed up just a few times. This chain uses TRBV12-5 with TRBJ2-2; 10 nucleotides agree with TRBD2. Trimming took 6 bases from V and 5 from J; bases not matched to a gene: 9. Germline lookup yields CDR1 LGHNT and CDR2 FRNRAP. The CDR3 is 16 amino acids. In nucleotides, the CDR3 is TGTGCTAGTGGCAATAAGCGGGAGGGGCAAACCGGGGAGCTGTTTTTT. Its protein product is CASGNKREGQTGELFF. Complete variable domain (other parts from reference TRBV12-5 and TRBJ2-2): DARVTQTPRHKVTEMGQEVTMRCQPILGHNTVFWYRQTMMQGLELLAYFRNRAPLDDSGMPKDRFSAEMPDATLATLKIQPSEPRDSAVYFCASGNKREGQTGELFFGEGSRLTVL.

This clone has more than one count but fewer than ten. The chain recombines TRBV12-3 or TRBV12-4 with TRBJ1-1, with D possibly TRBD1 on 6 matching bases. The length of the CDR3 is 12 residues. Trimming shortened V by 3 bases and J by 11 bases, and 13 bases separated the two germline ends. The CDR3 reads CASSLNRVVAFF. CDR3 nucleotide sequence: TGTGCCAGCAGTTTGAACAGGGTTGTGGCTTTCTTT.

The J gene is TRBJ1-2, the V gene TRBV3-1 (or the pseudogene TRBV3-2); weak D call: TRBD1 (5 bases). V lost 0 bases and J 11 bases, leaving 16 bases between the germline ends. The germline gives CDR1 LGHDT, CDR2 YNNKEL (reference sequence). The CDR3 sequence is 14 residues long. CDR3 nucleotide sequence: TGTGCCAGCAGCCAAGATCCGGGGGTAGAACAGTACACCTTC. Protein product: CASSQDPGVEQYTF.